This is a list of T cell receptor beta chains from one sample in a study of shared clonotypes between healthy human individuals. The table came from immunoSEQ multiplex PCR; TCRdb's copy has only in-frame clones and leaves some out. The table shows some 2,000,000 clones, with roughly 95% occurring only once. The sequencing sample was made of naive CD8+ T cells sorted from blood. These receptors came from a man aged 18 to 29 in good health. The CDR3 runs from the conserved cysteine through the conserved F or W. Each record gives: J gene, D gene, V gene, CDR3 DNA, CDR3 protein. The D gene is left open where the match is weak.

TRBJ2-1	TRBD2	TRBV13	TGTGCCAGCAGCTTAGTAGCGGGTCTATCCTACAATGAGCAGTTCTTC	CASSLVAGLSYNEQFF
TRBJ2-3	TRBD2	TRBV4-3	TGCGCCAGCAGCCATATATTCGGGACTAGCGGGAGAGCGCCACCAGATACGCAGTATTTT	CASSHIFGTSGRAPPDTQYF
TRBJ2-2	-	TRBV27	TGTGCCAGCAGTTTACGCGGGCTCGAGAGCGGGGAGCTGTTTTTT	CASSLRGLESGELFF
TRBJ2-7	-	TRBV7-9	TGTGCCAGCAGCTGGTGGGGGCGCGGGGACTACGAGCAGTACTTC	CASSWWGRGDYEQYF
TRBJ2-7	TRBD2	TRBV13	TGTGCCAGCAGCCTGACTAGCGGGGACGAGCAGTACTTC	CASSLTSGDEQYF
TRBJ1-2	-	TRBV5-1	TGCGCCAGCAGCTTGAGCGGAGGAAACTATGGCTACACCTTC	CASSLSGGNYGYTF
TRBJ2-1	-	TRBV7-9	TGTGCCAGCAGCTTAGTTATTAGCAATGGGCAGTTCTTC	CASSLVISNGQFF
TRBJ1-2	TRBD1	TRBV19	TGTGCCAGTAGCTGGGGACAGAACTATGGCTACACCTTC	CASSWGQNYGYTF
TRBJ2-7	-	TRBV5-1	TGCGCCAGCAGCTTGGGCATTCAAAGCTCCTACGAGCAGTACTTC	CASSLGIQSSYEQYF
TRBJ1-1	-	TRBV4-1	TGCGCCAGCAGCCAAGATCCCTCAACAGGTTGGGGCACTGAAGCTTTCTTT	CASSQDPSTGWGTEAFF
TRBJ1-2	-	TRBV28	TGTGCCAGCAGCCACGCCACAGGGTTCTATGGCTACACCTTC	CASSHATGFYGYTF
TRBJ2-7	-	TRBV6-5	TGTGCCAGCAGAGGTCCGGGGCTCTACGAGCAGTACTTC	CASRGPGLYEQYF